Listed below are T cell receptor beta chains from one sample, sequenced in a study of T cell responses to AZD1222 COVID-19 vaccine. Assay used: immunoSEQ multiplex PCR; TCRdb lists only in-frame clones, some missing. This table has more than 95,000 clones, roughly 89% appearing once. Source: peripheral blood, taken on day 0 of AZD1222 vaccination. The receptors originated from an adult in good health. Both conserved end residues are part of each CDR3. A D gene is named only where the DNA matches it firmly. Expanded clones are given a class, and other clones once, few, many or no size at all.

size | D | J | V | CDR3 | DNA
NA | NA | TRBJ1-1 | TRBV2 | CASSEFLAFF | TGTGCCAGCAGTGAGTTTCTGGCTTTCTTT
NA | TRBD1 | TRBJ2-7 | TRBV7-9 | CASSTGTGGHEQYF | TGTGCCAGCAGCACCGGGACAGGGGGCCACGAGCAGTACTTC
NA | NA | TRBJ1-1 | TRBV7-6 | CASSSYDSPNTEAFF | TGTGCCAGCAGCTCTTATGACAGTCCCAACACTGAAGCTTTCTTT
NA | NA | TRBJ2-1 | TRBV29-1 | CSVGKRTSSYNEQFF | TGCAGCGTGGGGAAGAGGACAAGCTCCTACAATGAGCAGTTCTTC
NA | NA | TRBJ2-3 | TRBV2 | CASRKDQAGDTQYF | TGTGCCAGCAGAAAAGACCAAGCGGGAGATACGCAGTATTTT
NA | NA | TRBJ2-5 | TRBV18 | CASSLSRGPQETQYF | TGTGCCAGCTCACTTTCCCGGGGCCCCCAAGAGACCCAGTACTTC
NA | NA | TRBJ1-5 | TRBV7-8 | CASSLAGGNQPQHF | TGTGCCAGCAGCTTAGCAGGGGGCAATCAGCCCCAGCATTTT
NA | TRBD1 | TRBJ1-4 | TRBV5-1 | CASSPQGGINEKLFF | TGCGCCAGCAGCCCACAGGGGGGAATTAATGAAAAACTGTTTTTT
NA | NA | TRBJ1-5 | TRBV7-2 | CASSPRPDSNQPQHF | TGTGCCAGCAGCCCCCGGCCAGATAGCAATCAGCCCCAGCATTTT
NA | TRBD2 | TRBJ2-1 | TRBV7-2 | CASSGVSGGEQFF | TGTGCCAGCAGCGGAGTTAGCGGGGGTGAGCAGTTCTTC
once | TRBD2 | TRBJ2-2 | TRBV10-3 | CAITGGLAGGTRNTGELFF | TGTGCCATCACCGGGGGACTAGCGGGGGGCACGCGTAACACCGGGGAGCTGTTTTTT
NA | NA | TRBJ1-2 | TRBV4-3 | CASSQEPPGGYGYTF | TGCGCCAGCAGCCAAGAACCCCCCGGGGGCTATGGCTACACCTTC
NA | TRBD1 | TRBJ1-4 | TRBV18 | CASSPPGQGWEKLFF | TGTGCCAGCTCACCTCCGGGACAGGGCTGGGAAAAACTGTTTTTT
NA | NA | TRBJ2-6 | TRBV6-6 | CASSQLGPQTGANVLTF | TGTGCCAGCAGTCAACTGGGACCCCAGACTGGGGCCAACGTCCTGACTTTC
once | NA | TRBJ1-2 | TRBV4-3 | CASSQDRGAGGYTF | TGCGCCAGCAGCCAAGACCGGGGGGCGGGAGGCTACACCTTC
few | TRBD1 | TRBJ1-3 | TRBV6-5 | CASSYSQGAGNTIYF | TGTGCCAGCAGTTACTCCCAGGGGGCTGGAAACACCATATATTTT
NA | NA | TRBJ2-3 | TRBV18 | CASSPLAASTDTQYF | TGTGCCAGCTCACCATTGGCAGCTAGCACAGATACGCAGTATTTT
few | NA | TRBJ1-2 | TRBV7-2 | CASSLGETNGYTF | TGTGCCAGCAGCTTAGGGGAAACAAATGGCTACACCTTC
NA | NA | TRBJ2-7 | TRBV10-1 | CASSAGRGVREQYF | TGCGCCAGCAGTGCGGGAAGGGGAGTGCGGGAGCAGTACTTC
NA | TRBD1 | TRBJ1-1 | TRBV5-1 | CATHTGTENTEAFF | TGCGCCACCCACACCGGGACAGAGAACACTGAAGCTTTCTTT
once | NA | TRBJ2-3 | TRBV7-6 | CASSLSGFPADTQYF | TGTGCCAGCAGCTTGAGCGGGTTCCCCGCAGATACGCAGTATTTT
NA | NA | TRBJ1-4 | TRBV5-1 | CASSPTGAPNEKLFF | TGCGCCAGCAGCCCCACGGGTGCGCCTAATGAAAAACTGTTTTTT
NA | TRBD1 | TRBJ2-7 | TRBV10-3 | CAISEQGQGSSYEQYF | TGTGCCATCAGTGAGCAGGGACAGGGAAGCTCCTACGAGCAGTACTTC
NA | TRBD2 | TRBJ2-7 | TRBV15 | CATSRGDSGSINEQYF | TGTGCCACCAGCAGAGGGGATAGCGGGAGCATCAACGAGCAGTACTTC
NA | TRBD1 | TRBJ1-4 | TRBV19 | CASRTGEPNEKLFF | TGTGCCAGTAGGACAGGGGAGCCTAATGAAAAACTGTTTTTT
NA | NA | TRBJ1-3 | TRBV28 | CASTPPRPSGNTIYF | TGTGCCAGCACTCCCCCCCGTCCTTCCGGAAACACCATATATTTT
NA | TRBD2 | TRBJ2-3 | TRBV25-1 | CASSARGSDTQYF | TGTGCCAGCAGCGCTCGCGGGAGTGATACGCAGTATTTT
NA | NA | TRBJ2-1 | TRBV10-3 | CAISVQGYEQFF | TGTGCCATCAGTGTTCAGGGGTATGAGCAGTTCTTC
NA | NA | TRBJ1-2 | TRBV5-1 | CASSLEGDYGYTF | TGCGCCAGCAGCTTGGAGGGTGACTATGGCTACACCTTC
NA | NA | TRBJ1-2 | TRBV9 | CASSVGANYGYTF | TGTGCCAGCAGCGTCGGGGCTAACTATGGCTACACCTTC
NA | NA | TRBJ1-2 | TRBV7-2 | CASTLRMARRGYTF | TGTGCCAGCACCCTGAGGATGGCCCGGAGGGGCTACACCTTC
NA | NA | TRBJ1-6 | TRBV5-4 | CASSLDRNSPLHF | TGTGCCAGCAGCCTGGACAGAAATTCACCCCTCCACTTT
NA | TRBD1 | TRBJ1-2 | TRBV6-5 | CASSYRRDRANYGYTF | TGTGCCAGCAGTTACCGGCGGGACAGAGCTAACTATGGCTACACCTTC
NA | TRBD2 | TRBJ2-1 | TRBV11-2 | CASSLGGLAGEGEQFF | TGTGCCAGCAGCTTAGGGGGACTAGCGGGAGAGGGTGAGCAGTTCTTC
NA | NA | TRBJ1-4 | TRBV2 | CASSSMVRDEKLFF | TGTGCCAGCAGTTCTATGGTTCGGGATGAAAAACTGTTTTTT
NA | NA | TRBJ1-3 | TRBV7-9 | CASSPHGGNTIYF | TGTGCCAGCAGCCCCCATGGGGGCAACACCATATATTTT
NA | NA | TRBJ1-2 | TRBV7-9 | CASSPLSHGYTF | TGTGCCAGCAGCCCCCTGAGCCATGGCTACACCTTC
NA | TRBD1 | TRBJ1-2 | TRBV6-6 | CASSREGDRGSYGYTF | TGTGCCAGCAGTCGCGAAGGGGACAGGGGAAGCTATGGCTACACCTTC
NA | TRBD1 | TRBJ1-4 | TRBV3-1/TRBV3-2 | CASSQDSGQGVKKLFF | TGTGCCAGCAGCCAAGACTCGGGACAGGGGGTTAAAAAACTGTTTTTT
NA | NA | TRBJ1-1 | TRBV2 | CASSGDTEAFF | TGTGCCAGCAGCGGGGACACTGAAGCTTTCTTT
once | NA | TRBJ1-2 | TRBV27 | CASSSAVGAPLRGYTF | TGTGCCAGCAGTTCAGCCGTGGGGGCGCCTCTGCGCGGGTACACCTTC
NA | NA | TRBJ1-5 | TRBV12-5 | CASGLDTGRNQPQHF | TGTGCTAGTGGTTTGGATACAGGCCGAAATCAGCCCCAGCATTTT
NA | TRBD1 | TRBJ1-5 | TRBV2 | CASRGTGYSNQPQHF | TGTGCCAGCAGGGGGACAGGGTATAGCAATCAGCCCCAGCATTTT
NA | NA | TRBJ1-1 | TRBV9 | CASSSLFGSPEAFF | TGTGCCAGCAGCTCCCTATTTGGTTCCCCTGAAGCTTTCTTT
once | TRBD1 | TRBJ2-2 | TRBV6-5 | CASILDRGSAGELFF | TGTGCCAGCATACTTGACAGGGGTTCGGCCGGGGAGCTGTTTTTT
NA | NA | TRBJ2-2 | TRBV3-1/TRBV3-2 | CASSQGYLNTGELFF | TGTGCCAGCAGCCAAGGCTACTTGAACACCGGGGAGCTGTTTTTT
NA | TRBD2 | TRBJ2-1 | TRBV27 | CASSRVAGVANEQFF | TGTGCCAGCAGCAGAGTAGCGGGAGTGGCAAATGAGCAGTTCTTC
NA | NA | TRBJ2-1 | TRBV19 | CASSIESGRSYNEQFF | TGTGCCAGTAGTATAGAGAGCGGGCGCTCCTACAATGAGCAGTTCTTC
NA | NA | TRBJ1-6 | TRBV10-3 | CATWAGDYNSPLHF | TGTGCCACATGGGCAGGGGATTATAATTCACCCCTCCACTTT
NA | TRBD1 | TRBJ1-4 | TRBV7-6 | CASSLRDSPNEKLFF | TGTGCCAGCAGCTTGCGGGACAGCCCGAATGAAAAACTGTTTTTT
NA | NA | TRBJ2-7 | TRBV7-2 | CASSTSGTQGEQYF | TGTGCCAGCAGCACCTCCGGGACCCAAGGGGAGCAGTACTTC
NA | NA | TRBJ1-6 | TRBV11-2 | CASSFRGTYNSPLHF | TGTGCCAGCAGCTTTAGGGGCACCTATAATTCACCCCTCCACTTT
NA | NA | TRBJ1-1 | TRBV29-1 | CSARELNTEAFF | TGCAGCGCCCGCGAACTGAACACTGAAGCTTTCTTT
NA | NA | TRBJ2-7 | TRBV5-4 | CASSLELAQSYEQYF | TGTGCCAGCAGCTTGGAGTTGGCCCAGTCCTACGAGCAGTACTTC
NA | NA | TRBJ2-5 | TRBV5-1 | CASTKGQRQETQYF | TGCGCCAGCACCAAAGGACAGAGACAAGAGACCCAGTACTTC
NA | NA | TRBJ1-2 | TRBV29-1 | CSVEQGSYTF | TGCAGCGTTGAACAGGGGAGCTACACCTTC
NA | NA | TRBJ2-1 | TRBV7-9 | CASRWGDYNEQFF | TGTGCCAGCAGGTGGGGAGACTACAATGAGCAGTTCTTC
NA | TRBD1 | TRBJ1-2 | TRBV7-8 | CASSLSLGQAKGYTF | TGTGCCAGCAGCTTAAGCCTAGGACAGGCTAAAGGCTACACCTTC
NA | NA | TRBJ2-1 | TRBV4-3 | CASSQDLSGSYNEQFF | TGCGCCAGCAGCCAAGATCTCAGCGGATCCTACAATGAGCAGTTCTTC
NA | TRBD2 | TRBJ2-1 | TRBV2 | CASSGTRAGNEQFF | TGTGCCAGCAGTGGGACTAGGGCGGGAAATGAGCAGTTCTTC